This T cell receptor beta chain was sequenced for a study of cytomegalovirus exposure and HLA in healthy donors. Per germline, CDR1 SGDLS and CDR2 YYNGEE. Unmatched junction bases numbered 9, after V lost 0 bases and J lost 8 bases. The CDR3 has 16 amino acids. Note on this clone: Its antigen is not identified.

60 Vbeta and 13 Jbeta primers were used in PCR. Here immunoSEQ multiplex PCR was the method, and the copy in TCRdb shows in-frame clones only, minus some. Among roughly 100,000 clones, roughly 71% were seen once, and the ten largest hold 4.5% to 6%. General study findings and limits: Later analysis suggested most CMV-associated TCR beta chains were HLA-restricted. The authors listed around 150 TCR beta chains as cytomegalovirus-associated. The likely explanation for a cluster of highly shared sequence variants was sequencing artifact.

The chain uses TRBV9 and TRBJ2-1; TRBD1 matches 9 bases. The specimen sequenced was PBMCs. The receptor's source is a woman in her thirties or forties in good health and CMV-seronegative. The CDR3 region has the DNA TGTGCCAGCAGCGTAGGGGGGTGGGACAGGGCGGATGAGCAGTTCTTC. Residues: CASSVGGWDRADEQFF.